The present entry profiles one TCR beta chain with its context. Its antigen is undetermined. The CDR3 runs 14 residues. Germline CDR1 and CDR2: SEHNR and FQNEAQ (reference sequence). V was trimmed by 5 bases and J by 3 bases, leaving 13 bases between them. PCR involved 60 Vbeta and 13 Jbeta primers. TCRdb keeps only in-frame clones here, not all; method: immunoSEQ multiplex PCR. The sample holds 100,000 to 150,000 clones; over 70% are singletons and the top ten take approximately 4%. The data are from a study of cytomegalovirus exposure and HLA in healthy donors. The study, taken as a whole, reports: Most subjects had HLA-A and HLA-B alleles reportedly predicted accurately by TCR beta sequences. The number of N-insertions in an Asian-associated ancestry cluster was reportedly below the approximately 690-donor mean in a later analysis. TCR sequences were mostly rare, though some public TCRs occurred in many donors. Fewer than 200 TCR beta chains were listed as cytomegalovirus-associated.

The sample comprised PBMCs. V and J are TRBV7-9 and TRBJ2-5; D possibly corresponds to TRBD1 (6 bases). This TCR derives from a man aged 18 to 30 in good health and CMV-seropositive. CDR3 in amino acids: CASSQGQLEETQYF. The CDR3 nucleotides read TGTGCCAGCAGCCAGGGACAATTAGAAGAGACCCAGTACTTC. The complete variable domain, with remaining parts taken from reference TRBV7-9 and TRBJ2-5, reads DTGVSQNPRHKITKRGQNVTFRCDPISEHNRLYWYRQTLGQGPEFLTYFQNEAQLEKSRLLSDRFSAERPKGSFSTLEIQRTEQGDSAMYLCASSQGQLEETQYFGPGTRLLVL.